Listed below are T cell receptor beta chains from one sample, sequenced in a study of blood T cells in healthy people across ages. One entry per CDR3 protein, called by TCRdb with MiXCR from the 5' RACE reads. This table has over 1,200,000 distinct CDR3 sequences, roughly 59% appearing once. Sequences were obtained from blood. Receptors originate from a man aged 18-30 years in good health. Each CDR3 is given with its conserved first and last residue. The D gene is left open where the match is weak. Size tells how often a clone was seen (once, few, many) or the class of an expanded clone, and some rows leave it out.

j_call: TRBJ1-1; d_call: -; clone_size: once; v_call: TRBV6-5; cdr3_aa: CASSYSMSEDTEAFF; cdr3_nt: TGTGCCAGCAGTTACAGTATGTCGGAGGACACTGAAGCTTTCTTT
j_call: TRBJ2-5; d_call: TRBD2; clone_size: -; v_call: TRBV7-6; cdr3_aa: CASSRGTSGRVETQYF; cdr3_nt: TGTGCCAGCAGCCGCGGGACTAGCGGGAGGGTGGAGACCCAGTACTTC
j_call: TRBJ2-2; d_call: TRBD2; clone_size: -; v_call: TRBV4-2; cdr3_aa: CASSQGTSGNPVRTGELFF; cdr3_nt: TGTGCCAGCAGCCAAGGGACTAGCGGAAACCCCGTGCGCACCGGGGAGCTGTTTTTT
j_call: TRBJ1-1; d_call: -; clone_size: -; v_call: TRBV5-1; cdr3_aa: CASSVAEMNTEAFF; cdr3_nt: TGCGCCAGCAGCGTGGCAGAGATGAACACTGAAGCTTTCTTT
j_call: TRBJ1-5; d_call: -; clone_size: -; v_call: TRBV20-1; cdr3_aa: CSATSGIGVSNQPQHF; cdr3_nt: TGCAGTGCTACGTCAGGGATAGGAGTGAGCAATCAGCCCCAGCATTTT
j_call: TRBJ1-3; d_call: -; clone_size: -; v_call: TRBV20-1; cdr3_aa: CSARLTTSGNTIYF; cdr3_nt: TGCAGTGCTAGGTTGACCACCTCTGGAAACACCATATATTTT
j_call: TRBJ1-1; d_call: TRBD1; clone_size: once; v_call: TRBV10-3; cdr3_aa: CAISDPRDRGHTEAFF; cdr3_nt: TGTGCCATCAGTGACCCGAGAGACAGGGGGCACACTGAAGCTTTCTTT
j_call: TRBJ2-5; d_call: TRBD1; clone_size: once; v_call: TRBV7-9; cdr3_aa: CASIDPGQGGETQYF; cdr3_nt: TGTGCCAGCATCGACCCGGGACAGGGAGGGGAGACCCAGTACTTC
j_call: TRBJ1-2; d_call: -; clone_size: few; v_call: TRBV5-1; cdr3_aa: CASSLAPGGGYGYTF; cdr3_nt: TGCGCCAGCAGCTTGGCTCCGGGTGGCGGCTATGGCTACACCTTC
j_call: TRBJ2-7; d_call: -; clone_size: few; v_call: TRBV7-2; cdr3_aa: CASSLHLRSSYEQYF; cdr3_nt: TGTGCCAGCAGCTTACATCTGAGGAGCTCCTACGAGCAGTACTTC
j_call: TRBJ2-1; d_call: -; clone_size: -; v_call: TRBV29-1; cdr3_aa: CSVGGGLYYNEQFF; cdr3_nt: TGCAGCGTTGGGGGTGGGCTTTACTACAATGAGCAGTTCTTC
j_call: TRBJ2-1; d_call: -; clone_size: few; v_call: TRBV27; cdr3_aa: CASSLLEYNEQFF; cdr3_nt: TGTGCCAGCAGTTTACTGGAATACAATGAGCAGTTCTTC
j_call: TRBJ1-1; d_call: TRBD1; clone_size: few; v_call: TRBV4-2; cdr3_aa: CASSRPPGQVRTEAFF; cdr3_nt: TGTGCCAGCAGCCGCCCCCCGGGACAGGTGAGGACTGAAGCTTTCTTT
j_call: TRBJ2-5; d_call: -; clone_size: -; v_call: TRBV7-2; cdr3_aa: CASSPRQVLEETQYF; cdr3_nt: TGTGCCAGCAGCCCCCGACAGGTCCTCGAAGAGACCCAGTACTTC
j_call: TRBJ2-6; d_call: -; clone_size: few; v_call: TRBV29-1; cdr3_aa: CSARVTSSGANVLTF; cdr3_nt: TGCAGCGCCCGGGTTACCAGCTCTGGGGCCAACGTCCTGACTTTC
j_call: TRBJ2-1; d_call: TRBD1; clone_size: -; v_call: TRBV29-1; cdr3_aa: CSAWTGLGNEQFF; cdr3_nt: TGCAGCGCATGGACAGGTCTCGGTAATGAGCAGTTCTTC
j_call: TRBJ2-7; d_call: -; clone_size: -; v_call: TRBV7-9; cdr3_aa: CASSYDDYYEQYF; cdr3_nt: TGTGCCAGCAGCTACGATGACTACTACGAGCAGTACTTC
j_call: TRBJ2-1; d_call: -; clone_size: once; v_call: TRBV11-1; cdr3_aa: CASSLGGAVETQFF; cdr3_nt: TGTGCCAGCAGCTTAGGAGGGGCCGTGGAGACCCAGTTCTTC
j_call: TRBJ2-5; d_call: TRBD2; clone_size: -; v_call: TRBV4-1; cdr3_aa: CASSQVSASGRETQYF; cdr3_nt: TGCGCCAGCAGCCAGGTCTCAGCTAGCGGGAGGGAGACCCAGTACTTC
j_call: TRBJ1-1; d_call: TRBD1; clone_size: -; v_call: TRBV12-3/TRBV12-4; cdr3_aa: CASSAYRGTEAFF; cdr3_nt: TGTGCCAGCAGTGCCTACAGGGGCACTGAAGCTTTCTTT
j_call: TRBJ2-3; d_call: -; clone_size: -; v_call: TRBV13; cdr3_aa: CASTSGLRLTDTQYF; cdr3_nt: TGTGCCAGCACCTCGGGACTCCGACTCACAGATACGCAGTATTTT
j_call: TRBJ2-1; d_call: TRBD2; clone_size: -; v_call: TRBV6-2/TRBV6-3; cdr3_aa: CASSFLRTSGGGTFGNEQFF; cdr3_nt: TGTGCCAGCAGTTTTCTCCGGACTAGCGGGGGGGGGACCTTTGGCAATGAGCAGTTCTTC
j_call: TRBJ2-7; d_call: -; clone_size: few; v_call: TRBV7-9; cdr3_aa: CASSSTGVTYEQYF; cdr3_nt: TGTGCCAGCAGCTCAACGGGGGTGACCTACGAGCAGTACTTC
j_call: TRBJ1-1; d_call: -; clone_size: -; v_call: TRBV29-1; cdr3_aa: CSVEGWGEDTEAFF; cdr3_nt: TGCAGCGTTGAAGGGTGGGGGGAAGACACTGAAGCTTTCTTT
j_call: TRBJ2-2; d_call: TRBD1; clone_size: few; v_call: TRBV29-1; cdr3_aa: CSVELGDREEGELFF; cdr3_nt: TGCAGCGTTGAACTTGGAGACAGGGAAGAAGGGGAGCTGTTTTTT
j_call: TRBJ2-7; d_call: TRBD1; clone_size: once; v_call: TRBV20-1; cdr3_aa: CSVPGTGTYEQYF; cdr3_nt: TGCAGTGTACCCGGGACAGGGACCTACGAGCAGTACTTC
j_call: TRBJ2-7; d_call: -; clone_size: -; v_call: TRBV20-1; cdr3_aa: CSAREPPVRESSYEQYF; cdr3_nt: TGCAGTGCTAGAGAGCCACCCGTCAGGGAGAGCTCCTACGAGCAGTACTTC
j_call: TRBJ2-6; d_call: -; clone_size: -; v_call: TRBV15; cdr3_aa: CATSRDPDPGANVLTF; cdr3_nt: TGTGCCACCAGCAGAGACCCAGATCCTGGGGCCAACGTCCTGACTTTC
j_call: TRBJ2-2; d_call: TRBD2; clone_size: -; v_call: TRBV20-1; cdr3_aa: CSASNGRANTGELFF; cdr3_nt: TGCAGTGCTAGTAACGGGAGGGCAAACACCGGGGAGCTGTTTTTT
j_call: TRBJ2-3; d_call: -; clone_size: few; v_call: TRBV27; cdr3_aa: CASSVTGFWASTDTQYF; cdr3_nt: TGTGCCAGCAGTGTAACAGGGTTTTGGGCCTCCACAGATACGCAGTATTTT
j_call: TRBJ1-2; d_call: -; clone_size: few; v_call: TRBV11-2; cdr3_aa: CASREGPNYGYTF; cdr3_nt: TGTGCCAGCAGAGAAGGGCCTAACTATGGCTACACCTTC
j_call: TRBJ2-5; d_call: -; clone_size: -; v_call: TRBV29-1; cdr3_aa: CSVEVVNGETQYF; cdr3_nt: TGCAGCGTTGAAGTTGTAAATGGGGAGACCCAGTACTTC
j_call: TRBJ2-5; d_call: -; clone_size: once; v_call: TRBV15; cdr3_aa: CATSATDQETQYF; cdr3_nt: TGTGCCACCAGCGCGACCGACCAAGAGACCCAGTACTTC
j_call: TRBJ1-4; d_call: -; clone_size: -; v_call: TRBV29-1; cdr3_aa: CSVKTATNEKLFF; cdr3_nt: TGCAGCGTTAAGACAGCTACCAATGAAAAACTGTTTTTT
j_call: TRBJ2-3; d_call: TRBD2; clone_size: -; v_call: TRBV20-1; cdr3_aa: CSARGASGAAGDTQYF; cdr3_nt: TGCAGTGCTAGGGGGGCTAGCGGGGCCGCTGGAGATACGCAGTATTTT
j_call: TRBJ2-5; d_call: TRBD2; clone_size: once; v_call: TRBV12-3/TRBV12-4; cdr3_aa: CASSSLAGGNLGKTQYF; cdr3_nt: TGTGCCAGCAGTTCTCTAGCGGGGGGGAACTTGGGAAAGACCCAGTACTTC
j_call: TRBJ2-5; d_call: TRBD2; clone_size: -; v_call: TRBV7-2; cdr3_aa: CANSRMTSGETQYF; cdr3_nt: TGTGCCAACAGCCGAATGACTAGCGGAGAGACCCAGTACTTC
j_call: TRBJ1-6; d_call: -; clone_size: -; v_call: TRBV28; cdr3_aa: CASSFAGFTSPLHF; cdr3_nt: TGTGCCAGCAGTTTCGCCGGGTTTACTTCACCCCTCCACTTT
j_call: TRBJ2-7; d_call: TRBD1; clone_size: few; v_call: TRBV7-2; cdr3_aa: CASSLVRDRSYEQYF; cdr3_nt: TGTGCCAGCAGCTTAGTCCGGGACAGGAGCTACGAGCAGTACTTC
j_call: TRBJ1-2; d_call: -; clone_size: -; v_call: TRBV12-3/TRBV12-4; cdr3_aa: CASSLAFTGTGYTF; cdr3_nt: TGTGCCAGCAGTTTAGCCTTCACAGGGACCGGTTACACCTTC
j_call: TRBJ2-5; d_call: -; clone_size: few; v_call: TRBV4-1; cdr3_aa: CASSQDQGPNQETQYF; cdr3_nt: TGCGCCAGCAGCCAAGATCAAGGGCCTAATCAAGAGACCCAGTACTTC
j_call: TRBJ2-2; d_call: -; clone_size: once; v_call: TRBV15; cdr3_aa: CATGDKRNTGELFF; cdr3_nt: TGTGCCACCGGGGACAAAAGGAACACCGGGGAGCTGTTTTTT
j_call: TRBJ2-1; d_call: -; clone_size: -; v_call: TRBV20-1; cdr3_aa: CSARSGQEGVNEQFF; cdr3_nt: TGCAGTGCTAGAAGCGGTCAGGAGGGAGTCAATGAGCAGTTCTTC
j_call: TRBJ2-5; d_call: TRBD2; clone_size: -; v_call: TRBV5-1; cdr3_aa: CASSLELAGPFETQYF; cdr3_nt: TGCGCCAGCAGCTTGGAACTAGCGGGCCCGTTTGAGACCCAGTACTTC
j_call: TRBJ2-3; d_call: -; clone_size: -; v_call: TRBV21-1; cdr3_aa: CASSKVPRLNNQYF; cdr3_nt: TGTGCCAGCAGCAAAGTACCCCGACTGAATAATCAGTATTTT
j_call: TRBJ2-1; d_call: TRBD2; clone_size: -; v_call: TRBV28; cdr3_aa: CASSFLQRGVYNEQFF; cdr3_nt: TGTGCCAGCAGTTTTCTCCAGCGGGGAGTCTACAATGAGCAGTTCTTC